Presented here are 10 T cell receptor beta chains from one specimen sequenced in a study of PD-1 blockade in classical Hodgkin lymphoma. All patients relapsed after autologous stem cell transplantation, and brentuximab vedotin exposure varied. Method: immunoSEQ multiplex PCR; TCRdb's copy keeps in-frame clones and lacks some. The sample consists of around 99,000 clones, 75% to 85% of them appearing once. Here the sequenced sample was peripheral blood mononuclear cells (PBMCs), taken before the second cycle of nivolumab. The receptors were gathered from a human donor with classical Hodgkin lymphoma.

The chain couples TRBV30 to TRBJ1-1; 7 bases match TRBD1. The ends lost 1 base at V and 2 bases at J; junction bases unmatched: 10. The CDR3 is made up of 16 amino acids. The germline V gene encodes CDR1 GTSNPN and CDR2 SVGIG (reference sequence). In DNA form, the CDR3 reads TGTGCCTGGAGTGCCTATACCGACAGGGTCAACACTGAAGCTTTCTTT. Translating gives CAWSAYTDRVNTEAFF. The entire variable domain, with the rest obtained from reference TRBV30 and TRBJ1-1, is as follows: SQTIHQWPATLVQPVGSPLSLECTVEGTSNPNLYWYRQAAGRGLQLLFYSVGIGQISSEVPQNLSASRPQDRQFILSSKKLLLSDSGFYLCAWSAYTDRVNTEAFFGQGTRLTVV.

This clone has a handful of counts. Different DNA sequences within this sample yield the same CDR3. The V and J genes are TRBV2 and TRBJ2-1; TRBD2 matches 8 bases. V shed 9 bases, J shed 5 bases, and the junction held 6 bases outside the gene matches. CDR1 SNHLY and CDR2 FYNNEI come from the germline V gene. The CDR3 is 13 amino acids. CDR3 sequence (DNA): TGTGCCAGTTCAACGACTAGCGACAATGAGCAGTTCTTC. Its protein is CASSTTSDNEQFF.

This rearrangement joins TRBV27 to TRBJ1-1; 7 bases fit TRBD1. The CDR3 runs 13 residues. Germline V gene data show CDR1 as MNHEY and CDR2 as SMNVEV (reference sequence). Losses at the gene ends were 6 bases for V and 1 base for J; bases not matched to a gene: 2. The CDR3 protein is CASRTGRNTEAFF. CDR3 coding DNA: TGTGCCAGCAGGACAGGGAGGAACACTGAAGCTTTCTTT.

A few counts support this clone. This CDR3 is CASSYLGTGGMNTEAFF. The CDR3 DNA sequence: TGTGCCAGTAGTTACCTCGGGACAGGGGGAATGAACACTGAAGCTTTCTTT. The chain employs TRBV19 and TRBJ1-1; TRBD1 matches at 11 bases. Germline trimming cut 5 bases from V and 0 bases from J; bases unmatched to any gene: 8. The CDR3 loop spans 17 amino acids. CDR1 and CDR2 (germline): LNHDA, SQIVND (reference sequence).

The chain recombines TRBV6-5 with TRBJ2-3; D is unclear. Per the germline V gene, CDR1 is MNHEY and CDR2 is SVGAGI. The CDR3 is 12 residues long. V lost 4 bases to trimming and J lost 6 bases, with 8 bases between them. CDR3: CASSSEWDTQYF. CDR3 nucleotides: TGTGCCAGCAGTTCCGAATGGGATACGCAGTATTTT.

The rearrangement joins TRBV7-9 to TRBJ1-4; the match to TRBD1 covers 7 bases. The CDR3 runs to 16 residues. The ends lost 7 bases at V and 10 bases at J; junction bases unmatched: 18. The germline V gene encodes CDR1 SEHNR and CDR2 FQNEAQ (reference sequence). DNA of the CDR3: TGTGCCAGCAACCCAGGGGGGTCAGGAGGTAGCGGAAAACTGTTTTTT. It encodes CASNPGGSGGSGKLFF. Looking up the rest from reference TRBV7-9 and TRBJ1-4 gives the full variable domain: DTGVSQNPRHKITKRGQNVTFRCDPISEHNRLYWYRQTLGQGPEFLTYFQNEAQLEKSRLLSDRFSAERPKGSFSTLEIQRTEQGDSAMYLCASNPGGSGGSGKLFFGSGTQLSVL.

This clone was seen a few times. This rearrangement joins TRBV7-2 to TRBJ2-7; weak D call: TRBD2 (6 bases). This CDR3 is built from 15 residues. Germline V gene sequence: CDR1 SGHTA, CDR2 FQGNSA. Deletions cut 1 base from V and 6 bases from J, with 16 bases between. CDR3: CASSLDSFSGGEQYF. The CDR3, as DNA: TGTGCCAGCAGCTTAGACAGTTTTAGCGGAGGCGAGCAGTACTTC.

A remark on this clone: Other DNA sequences from this sample encode an identical CDR3 as well. The genes are TRBV10-3 and TRBJ2-7; the D is unclear. CDR3 size: 12 residues. Deletions cut 2 bases from V and 4 bases from J, with 6 bases between. The germline V gene encodes CDR1 ENHRY and CDR2 SYGVKD. CDR3 in DNA: TGTGCCATCAGTGAGGGCCCTTACGAGCAGTACTTC. This codes for CAISEGPYEQYF.

This clone turned up a few times. The V and J genes are TRBV30 and TRBJ2-1; D is unresolved. CDR1 is GTSNPN and CDR2 is SVGIG in the germline V gene (reference sequence). V shed 2 bases and J shed 5 bases, with 13 bases lying between them. The CDR3 runs to 14 residues. The CDR3 nucleotides read TGTGCCTGGAGTTCGAGCAATGTCCACAATGAGCAGTTCTTC. Protein: CAWSSSNVHNEQFF.

This chain connects TRBV6-1 to TRBJ2-1, with 8 bases identical to TRBD1. The V segment lost 6 bases and the J segment 9 bases; nucleotides outside the gene matches: 10. The CDR3 extends over 14 amino acids. Germline V gene lookup returns CDR1 MNHNS and CDR2 SASEGT. This CDR3 is CASRRVAGGSEQFF. Here the CDR3 DNA reads TGTGCCAGCAGGCGAGTGGCAGGGGGCAGTGAGCAGTTCTTC.